These 6 T cell receptor beta chains were all obtained from the same sample, sequenced in a study of cytomegalovirus exposure and HLA in healthy donors. Sequenced by immunoSEQ multiplex PCR; TCRdb stores in-frame clones only, minus some. The sample includes under 200,000 clones, approximately 89% of them seen just once. Sequenced: PBMCs. These TCRs come from a woman younger than 35 in good health and CMV-seropositive.

This chain links TRBV29-1 with TRBJ2-5; no definite D call. V lost 0 bases and J 4 bases, leaving 9 bases between the germline ends. The CDR3 runs to 13 residues. Germline CDR1 is SQVTM and CDR2 is ANQGSEA. The CDR3 DNA follows: TGCAGCGTTGAAGATCTTATGCGAGAGACCCAGTACTTC. Encoded protein: CSVEDLMRETQYF.

This clone was recorded a few times. V gene TRBV6-1 combines with J gene TRBJ2-7, with 7 bases fitting TRBD2. The ends lost 1 base at V and 6 bases at J; junction bases unmatched: 9. CDR3 length equals 15 residues. From germline, CDR1 is MNHNS and CDR2 SASEGT. In nucleotides, the CDR3 is TGTGCCAGCAGTGAAGAACTAGCGCAATCCGGCGAGCAGTACTTC. Protein: CASSEELAQSGEQYF.

This sequence joins TRBV18 and TRBJ2-5, with 11 positions matching TRBD2. The CDR3 has 19 amino acids. The germline CDR1 and CDR2 sequences are KGHSH and LQKENI. Trimming at V came to 3 bases and at J to 3 bases, leaving 15 bases not matched to a gene. CDR3 loop: CASSPGLAGWLLTEETQYF. CDR3 bases: TGTGCCAGCTCACCCGGACTAGCGGGTTGGCTGTTAACCGAAGAGACCCAGTACTTC.

V and J are TRBV5-1 and TRBJ2-1; TRBD2 agrees at 8 bases. In germline, CDR1 is SGHRS, CDR2 YFSETQ. The V gene end was trimmed by 4 bases and the J gene end by 4 bases; junction bases not matched to a gene: 7. The CDR3 totals 15 residues. The CDR3 protein is CASSRREEGYNEQFF. The CDR3 bases are TGCGCCAGCAGCCGGCGGGAGGAAGGGTACAATGAGCAGTTCTTC.

This sequence joins TRBV6-6 and TRBJ1-4; tentatively, D is TRBD1 (6 bases). V was shortened by 5 bases and J by 8 bases, with 18 bases between the two germline ends. CDR3 length: 15 residues. Per the germline V gene, CDR1 is MNHNY and CDR2 is SVGAGI (reference sequence). The CDR3 region is CASSRTQGRVEKLFF. CDR3 DNA sequence: TGTGCCAGCAGTCGTACCCAGGGGCGGGTCGAAAAACTGTTTTTT.

V gene TRBV4-2 combines with J gene TRBJ1-3, with D maybe TRBD1 (5 bases). Per germline, CDR1 LGHNA and CDR2 YNFKEQ. Between the trimmed V and J ends, which lost 0 bases and 1 base, there was a span of 13 bases. CDR3 size: 17 residues. The CDR3 here is CASSQDGPGQSGNTIYF. The CDR3 DNA reads as TGTGCCAGCAGCCAAGATGGTCCAGGGCAATCTGGAAACACCATATATTTT.